Listed below are T cell receptor beta chains from one sample, sequenced in a study of CD4 T cells in relation to SARS-CoV-2 and coronaviruses. These receptors lack a known antigen. Profiling relied on immunoSEQ multiplex PCR, and the TCRdb table lists in-frame clones only, not all of them. The sample has 15,000 to 20,000 clones; roughly 80% are singletons. The material sequenced was CD4+ T cells from PBMCs, cultured in vitro. These receptors were taken from a human donor in good health. Each CDR3 is given without its conserved first and last residue.

j_gene: TRBJ1-2; len: 13; v_gene: TRBV6-5; CDR3aa: ASSYGGSSGYGYT
j_gene: TRBJ2-5; len: 13; v_gene: TRBV13; CDR3aa: ASSLASGRTETQY
j_gene: TRBJ2-1; len: 11; v_gene: TRBV19; CDR3aa: ASSGGLGNEQF
j_gene: TRBJ2-3; len: 12; v_gene: TRBV7-2; CDR3aa: ASSPVGTAHTQY
j_gene: TRBJ1-2; len: 11; v_gene: TRBV18; CDR3aa: ASSPDGVYGYT
j_gene: TRBJ2-2; len: 13; v_gene: TRBV7-8; CDR3aa: ASSLAQGGAGELF
j_gene: TRBJ1-2; len: 13; v_gene: TRBV7-9; CDR3aa: ASSLGSTGGHGYT
j_gene: TRBJ1-1; len: 14; v_gene: TRBV2; CDR3aa: ASSESRGHPNTEAF
j_gene: TRBJ1-5; len: 12; v_gene: TRBV7-9; CDR3aa: ASSLVGGSGPQH
j_gene: TRBJ2-5; len: 12; v_gene: TRBV5-8; CDR3aa: ASSPTGALVTQY
j_gene: TRBJ1-1; len: 12; v_gene: TRBV7-2; CDR3aa: ASSLFIGQTEAF
j_gene: TRBJ2-2; len: 15; v_gene: TRBV7-3; CDR3aa: ASSLSGTGGRTGELF
j_gene: TRBJ1-2; len: 10; v_gene: TRBV3-1/TRBV3-2; CDR3aa: ASSQRGGGYT
j_gene: TRBJ2-6; len: 11; v_gene: TRBV6-2/TRBV6-3; CDR3aa: ASSYGSPNVLT
j_gene: TRBJ2-1; len: 14; v_gene: TRBV19; CDR3aa: ASKNGRALGDNEQF
j_gene: TRBJ2-7; len: 12; v_gene: TRBV20-1; CDR3aa: SASSGGSLDEQY
j_gene: TRBJ2-3; len: 13; v_gene: TRBV19; CDR3aa: ASSMVAGALDTQY
j_gene: TRBJ1-4; len: 13; v_gene: TRBV19; CDR3aa: ASSIRRGGREKLF
j_gene: TRBJ2-1; len: 11; v_gene: TRBV29-1; CDR3aa: SVLLTSYNEQF
j_gene: TRBJ2-3; len: 14; v_gene: TRBV6-2/TRBV6-3; CDR3aa: ASSYSRTGLTDTQY
j_gene: TRBJ1-5; len: 14; v_gene: TRBV10-2; CDR3aa: ASSRQGQGSNQPQH
j_gene: TRBJ2-4; len: 10; v_gene: TRBV18; CDR3aa: ASSPDLDIQY
j_gene: TRBJ2-3; len: 14; v_gene: TRBV10-3; CDR3aa: AISVGRGDGTDTQY
j_gene: TRBJ1-2; len: 14; v_gene: TRBV3-1/TRBV3-2; CDR3aa: ASSLSVANRDYGYT
j_gene: TRBJ1-5; len: 14; v_gene: TRBV7-2; CDR3aa: ASSLLGTGSNQPQH
j_gene: TRBJ2-1; len: 15; v_gene: TRBV7-2; CDR3aa: ASSTVPELAGGDEQF
j_gene: TRBJ2-1; len: 12; v_gene: TRBV5-1; CDR3aa: ASSLGGNDNEQF
j_gene: TRBJ1-2; len: 10; v_gene: TRBV3-1/TRBV3-2; CDR3aa: ASSDPPYGYT
j_gene: TRBJ1-1; len: 10; v_gene: TRBV6-2/TRBV6-3; CDR3aa: ASSRTGTQAF
j_gene: TRBJ1-2; len: 12; v_gene: TRBV5-1; CDR3aa: ASSLSGGDYGYT
j_gene: TRBJ1-6; len: 16; v_gene: TRBV6-1; CDR3aa: ASSGTNRGSGYNSPLH
j_gene: TRBJ2-1; len: 13; v_gene: TRBV7-2; CDR3aa: ASSLGLAVGNEQF
j_gene: TRBJ1-1; len: 11; v_gene: TRBV14; CDR3aa: ASSYRTGQEAF
j_gene: TRBJ1-3; len: 15; v_gene: TRBV9; CDR3aa: ASSVHGGTGAGNTIY
j_gene: TRBJ1-2; len: 13; v_gene: TRBV6-5; CDR3aa: ASSYSSGPPYGYT
j_gene: TRBJ2-1; len: 13; v_gene: TRBV28; CDR3aa: ASSRWAGAGNEQF
j_gene: TRBJ2-7; len: 13; v_gene: TRBV14; CDR3aa: ASSQGVAIGVGQY
j_gene: TRBJ1-5; len: 11; v_gene: TRBV3-1/TRBV3-2; CDR3aa: ASSPQGGQPQH
j_gene: TRBJ1-1; len: 13; v_gene: TRBV18; CDR3aa: ASSSSEGGNTEAF
j_gene: TRBJ2-1; len: 13; v_gene: TRBV4-2; CDR3aa: ASSQDELADNEQF
j_gene: TRBJ1-1; len: 13; v_gene: TRBV6-5; CDR3aa: ASSYSPGGNTEAF
j_gene: TRBJ2-2; len: 14; v_gene: TRBV4-1; CDR3aa: ASSQASGSLDGELF
j_gene: TRBJ2-7; len: 11; v_gene: TRBV7-9; CDR3aa: ASSQDREGEQY
j_gene: TRBJ1-2; len: 13; v_gene: TRBV6-2/TRBV6-3; CDR3aa: ASSYDRAQNYGYT
j_gene: TRBJ2-5; len: 13; v_gene: TRBV29-1; CDR3aa: SVPTSGGRGETQY
j_gene: TRBJ2-5; len: 15; v_gene: TRBV4-2; CDR3aa: ASSQGEGGRALGTQY
j_gene: TRBJ2-5; len: 13; v_gene: TRBV7-2; CDR3aa: ASSRPGGVQETQY
j_gene: TRBJ1-1; len: 12; v_gene: TRBV5-1; CDR3aa: ASTRGGMNTEAF
j_gene: TRBJ2-2; len: 11; v_gene: TRBV7-2; CDR3aa: ASSYARGGELF
j_gene: TRBJ2-1; len: 13; v_gene: TRBV2; CDR3aa: ASSEAGGAWYEQF
j_gene: TRBJ1-2; len: 12; v_gene: TRBV6-1; CDR3aa: ASSEPGNNYGYT
j_gene: TRBJ2-7; len: 12; v_gene: TRBV10-3; CDR3aa: AIMSGRGSYEQY
j_gene: TRBJ2-1; len: 9; v_gene: TRBV10-3; CDR3aa: AISSLGEQF
j_gene: TRBJ2-3; len: 15; v_gene: TRBV11-3; CDR3aa: ASSLGVGGRGTDTQY